The next 9 T cell receptor beta chains were all read from a single sample in a study of blood T cell repertoires in COVID-19. Assay: immunoSEQ multiplex PCR; the TCRdb copy retains only in-frame clones and omits some. The sample lists some 320,000 clones, around nine tenths seen once, with 11% in the top ten. Sequences were obtained from peripheral blood. These receptor sequences come from a woman under 40 with COVID-19, enrolled during active disease.

The rearrangement links TRBV9 to TRBJ2-2; 8 bases match TRBD1. J was trimmed by 1 base and V by 5 bases; bases with no gene match: 7. The CDR3 spans 16 residues. CDR1 SGDLS and CDR2 YYNGEE come from the germline V gene. The DNA for the CDR3 is TGTGCCAGCAGACAACCCGGGACAGGGAACACCGGGGAGCTGTTTTTT. Translated: CASRQPGTGNTGELFF.

The V call is TRBV28, the J call TRBJ1-5; D possibly corresponds to TRBD1 (5 bases). Germline CDR1 MDHEN, CDR2 SYDVKM. Trimming cost V 8 bases and J 2 bases, with 13 bases left between them. The CDR3 extends over 14 amino acids. The CDR3 bases are TGTGCCAGCGCCCGGGGGTTTGGCAATCAGCCCCAGCATTTT. It specifies CASARGFGNQPQHF.

The V gene is TRBV11-2, the J gene TRBJ1-6, with 7 bases matching TRBD1. V lost 5 bases, J lost 3 bases, and 7 bases stayed unmatched. This CDR3 region has 16 residues. Germline V CDR1 and CDR2: SGHAT, FQNNGV. The CDR3 DNA reads as TGTGCCAGCAGCACAGAGACAGGGTACTATAATTCACCCCTCCACTTT. It specifies CASSTETGYYNSPLHF.

The chain links TRBV19 to TRBJ2-3, with a possible D match to TRBD2 (5 bases). The CDR3 spans 18 residues. Trimming removed 5 bases at V and 2 bases at J, with 23 bases between. The germline gives CDR1 LNHDA, CDR2 SQIVND (reference sequence). CDR3 sequence reads: CASSRTFVRLTTTDTQYF. The CDR3 region has the DNA TGTGCCAGTAGTCGTACTTTTGTGAGACTAACCACCACAGATACGCAGTATTTT.

The chain recombines TRBV27 with TRBJ1-1, with a possible D match to TRBD1 (6 bases). Germline lookup yields CDR1 MNHEY and CDR2 SMNVEV (reference sequence). The V and J ends lost 2 bases and 8 bases respectively, with 12 bases between them. CDR3 length equals 13 residues. CDR3 region: CASSLGRGSEAFF. As DNA, the CDR3 is TGTGCCAGCAGTTTAGGCAGGGGCTCCGAAGCTTTCTTT.

The chain links TRBV3-1 (or the pseudogene TRBV3-2) to TRBJ1-1; 12 positions agree with TRBD1. CDR1 and CDR2 from the germline V gene are LGHDT and YNNKEL (reference sequence). The CDR3 is 17 residues long. V lost 4 bases to trimming and J lost 1 base; unmatched junction nucleotides: 7. In DNA, the CDR3 is TGTGCCAGCAGCCGGATCGGGACAGGGGGCTGGAACACTGAAGCTTTCTTT. This sequence encodes CASSRIGTGGWNTEAFF.

The V call is TRBV6-2 or TRBV6-3, the J call TRBJ2-5; a weak D match, TRBD2 (5 bases). V lost 3 bases to trimming and J lost 4 bases, with 12 bases between them. CDR1 is MNHEY and CDR2 is SVGEGT in the germline V gene. This CDR3 has 14 amino acids. The DNA of the CDR3 is TGTGCCAGCAGTTATTCCGGGGAAAGAGAGACCCAGTACTTC. Translating it yields CASSYSGERETQYF.

The chain has TRBV27 and TRBJ1-1; no clear D gene. Germline V CDR1 and CDR2: MNHEY, SMNVEV (reference sequence). The CDR3 has 15 amino acids. V was cut by 2 bases and J by 3 bases, with 13 bases left in between. For the CDR3, the DNA is TGTGCCAGCAGTTTAACAGTGGAGGGAGACACTGAAGCTTTCTTT. Protein: CASSLTVEGDTEAFF.

This clone was seen once. This sequence joins TRBV7-9 and TRBJ1-2, with 10 bases fitting TRBD1. CDR3 length equals 18 residues. Germline V gives CDR1 SEHNR, CDR2 FQNEAQ (reference sequence). V shed 5 bases, J shed 2 bases, and the junction held 14 bases outside the gene matches. The CDR3 region has the DNA TGTGCCAGCAGCCGAACCGGGACAGGGGAAGGTCGAAACTATGGCTACACCTTC. This translates into CASSRTGTGEGRNYGYTF.